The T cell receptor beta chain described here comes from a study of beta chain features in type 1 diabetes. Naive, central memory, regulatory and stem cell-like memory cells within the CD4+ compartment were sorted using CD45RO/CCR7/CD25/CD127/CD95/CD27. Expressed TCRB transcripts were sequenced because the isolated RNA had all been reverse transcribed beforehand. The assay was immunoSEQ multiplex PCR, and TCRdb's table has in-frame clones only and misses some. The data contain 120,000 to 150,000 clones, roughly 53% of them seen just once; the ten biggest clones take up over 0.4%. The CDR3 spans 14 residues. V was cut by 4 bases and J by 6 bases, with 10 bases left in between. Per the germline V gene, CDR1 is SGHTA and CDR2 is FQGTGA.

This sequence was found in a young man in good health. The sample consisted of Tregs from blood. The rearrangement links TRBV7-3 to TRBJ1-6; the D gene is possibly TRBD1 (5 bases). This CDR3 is CASSSTVSNSPLHF. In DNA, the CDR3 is TGTGCCAGCAGCTCGACAGTGTCTAATTCACCCCTCCACTTT. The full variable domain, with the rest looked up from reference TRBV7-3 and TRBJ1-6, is GAGVSQTPSNKVTEKGKYVELRCDPISGHTALYWYRQSLGQGPEFLIYFQGTGAADDSGLPNDRFFAVRPEGSVSTLKIQRTERGDSAVYLCASSSTVSNSPLHFGNGTRLTVT.